This T cell receptor (beta chain) came from a study of blood T cell repertoires in COVID-19. The overall study: Researchers got acute and convalescent COVID-19 samples from the United States, Italy and Spain.

In the source study's methods: Using reference gene primer amplification, nucleated cell counts were estimated. Measured with immunoSEQ multiplex PCR; TCRdb has only the in-frame clones, and not every one. V and J calls and clone size come straight from that table; D and trimming were deduced from the DNA. The sample holds about 360,000 clones, about 89% seen once. The participants were between about 18 and 90 years old and came from some 23 US areas. This CDR3 contains 16 residues. The V and J ends lost 6 bases and 0 bases respectively, with 17 bases between them. Looked up from germline, CDR1 is LNHDA and CDR2 is SQIVND (reference sequence).

The J gene is TRBJ2-5, the V gene TRBV19; D gene unclear. Sequenced input: PBMCs or T cells enriched from blood (not recorded which). The sequence came from a man between 25 and 39 years old who had recovered from COVID-19. For the CDR3, the DNA is TGTGCCAGTAGCCACCTCCGAGCCCCGTACCAAGAGACCCAGTACTTC. It translates to CASSHLRAPYQETQYF.